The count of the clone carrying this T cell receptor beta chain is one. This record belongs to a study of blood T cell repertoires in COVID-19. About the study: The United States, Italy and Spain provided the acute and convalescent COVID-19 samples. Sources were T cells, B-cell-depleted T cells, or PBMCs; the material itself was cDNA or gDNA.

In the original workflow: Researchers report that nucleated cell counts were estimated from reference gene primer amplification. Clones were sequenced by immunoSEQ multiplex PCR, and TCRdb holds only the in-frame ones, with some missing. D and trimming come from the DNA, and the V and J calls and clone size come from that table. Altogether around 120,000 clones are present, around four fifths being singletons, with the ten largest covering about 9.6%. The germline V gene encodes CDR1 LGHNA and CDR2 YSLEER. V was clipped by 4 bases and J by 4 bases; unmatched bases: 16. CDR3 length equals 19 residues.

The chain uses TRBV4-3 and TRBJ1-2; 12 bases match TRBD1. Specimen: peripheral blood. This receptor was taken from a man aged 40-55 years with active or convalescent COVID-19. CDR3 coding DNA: TGCGCCAGCAGCCTCGTAGCCCCGGGACAGGGGGCGCCTAGCTATGGCTACACCTTC. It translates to CASSLVAPGQGAPSYGYTF.